This T cell receptor (beta chain) was documented in a study of blood T cell repertoires in COVID-19. Study at large: PBMCs, B-cell-depleted T cells, or T cells were the source of the cDNA or gDNA that made up the material.

Participants were aged roughly 18 to 89 years from around 24 US areas. Cohort assignment relied on participant-reported clinical history. This CDR3 contains 16 residues. Trimming removed 6 bases from V and 9 bases from J, with 23 bases in between. Per germline, CDR1 MNHEY and CDR2 SMNVEV (reference sequence). In the authors' workflow: Estimates of nucleated cell counts were drawn from the amplification of reference gene primers. Sequencing was performed with immunoSEQ multiplex PCR; in TCRdb, only in-frame clones are kept and a portion is missing. V and J calls and clone size are given by that table; D and trimming were obtained from the DNA. The sample contains under 200,000 clones, approximately 80% of which appear only once.

Sequences were obtained from PBMCs or T cells enriched from blood (not recorded which). This TCR was sampled from a woman aged 55-75 years with acute COVID-19. This chain connects TRBV27 to TRBJ1-4; a weak D match, TRBD1 (5 bases). CDR3: CASSLQGNSPRKKLFF. CDR3 DNA: TGTGCCAGCAGCCTTCAGGGTAATTCCCCTCGAAAAAAACTGTTTTTT.